This T cell receptor beta chain comes out of a study of immune evolution from preneoplasia to lung adenocarcinoma. Whole-study results and caveats: Top clone frequencies peaked in normal lung, apparently declining through invasive adenocarcinoma.

Assay used: immunoSEQ multiplex PCR; TCRdb lists only in-frame clones, some missing. The data hold roughly 8,100 clones, with 70% to 85% observed a single time. Deletions cut 3 bases from V and 6 bases from J, with 11 bases between. The CDR3 has 13 amino acids. CDR1 and CDR2 from the germline V gene are SGHNT and YYREEE (reference sequence). A word on this clone: Its antigen remains unidentified.

This receptor was taken from a donor of 70 years or more with lung adenocarcinoma. Some clones in this sample may be carry-over from other donors' samples. The sequencing sample was made of FFPE atypical adenomatous hyperplasia tissue from the lung. Subset described: atypical adenomatous hyperplasia (AAH), lung preneoplasia. V usage is TRBV5-4 and J usage is TRBJ2-3, with D hard to call. CDR3 residues: CASSSDLWDTQYF. CDR3 in DNA: TGTGCCAGCAGCTCGGACCTGTGGGATACGCAGTATTTT.